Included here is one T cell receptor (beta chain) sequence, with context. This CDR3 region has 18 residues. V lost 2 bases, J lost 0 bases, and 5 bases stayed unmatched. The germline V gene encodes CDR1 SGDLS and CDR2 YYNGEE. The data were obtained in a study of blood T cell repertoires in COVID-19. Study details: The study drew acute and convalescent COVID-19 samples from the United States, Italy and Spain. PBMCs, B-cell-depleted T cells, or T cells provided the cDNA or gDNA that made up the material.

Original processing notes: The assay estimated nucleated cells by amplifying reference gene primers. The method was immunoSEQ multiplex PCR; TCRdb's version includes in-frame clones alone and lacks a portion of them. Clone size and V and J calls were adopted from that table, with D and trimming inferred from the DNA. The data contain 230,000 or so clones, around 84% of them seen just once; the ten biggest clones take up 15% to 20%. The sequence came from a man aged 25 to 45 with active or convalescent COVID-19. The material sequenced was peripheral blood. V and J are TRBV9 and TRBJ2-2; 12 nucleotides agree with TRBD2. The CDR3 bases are TGTGCCAGCAGCGTGGCTAGCGGGGGGGCTGCGAACACCGGGGAGCTGTTTTTT. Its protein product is CASSVASGGAANTGELFF. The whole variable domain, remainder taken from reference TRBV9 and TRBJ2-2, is DSGVTQTPKHLITATGQRVTLRCSPRSGDLSVYWYQQSLDQGLQFLIQYYNGEERAKGNILERFSAQQFPDLHSELNLSSLELGDSALYFCASSVASGGAANTGELFFGEGSRLTVL.